The present entry profiles one T cell receptor beta chain with its context. How the authors handled the data: Nucleated cell number was recorded as an estimate derived from reference gene primer amplification. TCRdb's copy holds only in-frame clones and misses some; the assay was immunoSEQ multiplex PCR. Clone size and the V and J calls come from that table; the DNA yielded D and trimming. The table has fewer than 200,000 clones, about nine tenths seen once. The sample is drawn from a study of blood T cell repertoires in COVID-19. Study at large: COVID-19 samples, acute and convalescent, were from the United States, Italy and Spain. PBMCs, B-cell-depleted T cells, or T cells were the source of the cDNA or gDNA that made up the material.

Per germline, CDR1 SGHDT and CDR2 YYEEEE. V trimming: 4 bases; J trimming: 6 bases; junction bases outside the gene matches: 10. CDR3 length: 15 amino acids. The TCR was taken from a man in his fifties or sixties with acute or convalescent COVID-19. The material sequenced was peripheral blood. J is TRBJ2-1 and V is TRBV5-6; TRBD1 aligns across 7 bases. The CDR3 DNA is TGTGCCAGCAGCCCCGGGACAGTCGTTATCAATGAGCAGTTCTTC. This translates into CASSPGTVVINEQFF.